This section outlines one T cell receptor (beta chain) sequence together with its context. Its specificity is unknown. Profiling relied on immunoSEQ multiplex PCR, and the TCRdb table lists in-frame clones only, not all of them. Of around 95,000 clones detected, more than 85% appear once; the ten largest clones hold approximately 0.15%. The V gene's germline CDR1 is MNHEY and CDR2 SMNVEV (reference sequence). CDR3 length equals 14 residues. Trimming shortened V by 7 bases and J by 3 bases, and 15 bases separated the two germline ends. These data come from a study of siplizumab effects on memory and regulatory T cells. Broader study findings: Researchers could map only a minor fraction of alloreactive clones to unstimulated subsets.

The genes are TRBV27 and TRBJ1-1, with D hard to call. The sequencing sample was made of CD4+ T cells sorted from blood. The TCR sequence derives from a human donor in good health. The CDR3 DNA is TGTGCCAGCATCCCAACAAGGATGCACACTGAAGCTTTCTTT. It is translated as CASIPTRMHTEAFF.